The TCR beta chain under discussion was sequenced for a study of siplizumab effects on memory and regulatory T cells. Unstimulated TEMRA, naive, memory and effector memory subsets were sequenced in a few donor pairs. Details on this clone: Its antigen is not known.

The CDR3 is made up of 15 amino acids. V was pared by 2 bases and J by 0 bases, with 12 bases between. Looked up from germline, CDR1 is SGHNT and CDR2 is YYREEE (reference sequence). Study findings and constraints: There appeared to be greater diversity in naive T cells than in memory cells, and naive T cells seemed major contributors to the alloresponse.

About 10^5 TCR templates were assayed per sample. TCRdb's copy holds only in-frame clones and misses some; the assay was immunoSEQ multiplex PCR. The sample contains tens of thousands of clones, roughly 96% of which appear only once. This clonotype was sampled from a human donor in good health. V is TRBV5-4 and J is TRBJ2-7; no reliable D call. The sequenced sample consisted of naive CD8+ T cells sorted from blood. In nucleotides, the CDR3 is TGTGCCAGCAGCTTTTTAACAGACCTCTCCTACGAGCAGTACTTC. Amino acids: CASSFLTDLSYEQYF.